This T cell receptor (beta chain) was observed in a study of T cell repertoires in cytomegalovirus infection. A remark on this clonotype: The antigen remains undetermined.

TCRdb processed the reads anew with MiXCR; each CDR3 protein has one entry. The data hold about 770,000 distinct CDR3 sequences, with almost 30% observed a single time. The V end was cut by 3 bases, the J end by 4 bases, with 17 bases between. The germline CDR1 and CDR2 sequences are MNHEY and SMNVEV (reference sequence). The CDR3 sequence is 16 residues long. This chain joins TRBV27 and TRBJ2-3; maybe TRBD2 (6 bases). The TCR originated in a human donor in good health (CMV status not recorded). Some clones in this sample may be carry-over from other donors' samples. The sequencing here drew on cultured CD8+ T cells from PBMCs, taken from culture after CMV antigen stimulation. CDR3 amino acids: CASSLMGLFPPDTQYF. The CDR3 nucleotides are TGTGCCAGCAGTTTGATGGGACTTTTTCCGCCAGATACGCAGTATTTT.